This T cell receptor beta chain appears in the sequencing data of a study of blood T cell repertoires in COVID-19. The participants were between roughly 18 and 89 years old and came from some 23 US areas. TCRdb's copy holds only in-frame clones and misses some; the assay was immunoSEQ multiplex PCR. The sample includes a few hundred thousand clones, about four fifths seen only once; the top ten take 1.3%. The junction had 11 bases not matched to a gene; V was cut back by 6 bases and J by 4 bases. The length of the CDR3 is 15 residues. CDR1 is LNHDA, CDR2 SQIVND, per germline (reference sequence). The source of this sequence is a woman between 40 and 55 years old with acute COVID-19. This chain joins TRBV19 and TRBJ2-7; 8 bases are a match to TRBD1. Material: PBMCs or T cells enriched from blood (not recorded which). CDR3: CASSLDRGGPYEQYF. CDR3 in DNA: TGTGCCAGTAGCCTCGACAGGGGTGGGCCTTACGAGCAGTACTTC.